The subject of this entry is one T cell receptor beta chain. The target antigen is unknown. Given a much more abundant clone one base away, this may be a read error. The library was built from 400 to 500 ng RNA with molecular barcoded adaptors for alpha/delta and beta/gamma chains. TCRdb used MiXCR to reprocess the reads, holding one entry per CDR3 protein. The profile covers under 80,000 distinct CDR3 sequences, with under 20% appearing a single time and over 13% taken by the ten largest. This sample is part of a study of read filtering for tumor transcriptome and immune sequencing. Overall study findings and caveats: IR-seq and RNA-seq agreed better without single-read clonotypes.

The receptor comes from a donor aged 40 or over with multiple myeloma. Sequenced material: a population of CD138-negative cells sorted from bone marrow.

CDR3 in amino acids: CSVEELVGDTQYF. As DNA, the CDR3 is TGCAGCGTTGAAGAGCTAGTTGGAGATACGCAGTATTTT. The chain couples TRBV29-1 to TRBJ2-3, with D unresolved. V was shortened by 0 bases and J by 5 bases, with 9 bases between the two germline ends. The CDR3 runs to 13 residues. Germline CDR1 and CDR2: SQVTM and ANQGSEA.